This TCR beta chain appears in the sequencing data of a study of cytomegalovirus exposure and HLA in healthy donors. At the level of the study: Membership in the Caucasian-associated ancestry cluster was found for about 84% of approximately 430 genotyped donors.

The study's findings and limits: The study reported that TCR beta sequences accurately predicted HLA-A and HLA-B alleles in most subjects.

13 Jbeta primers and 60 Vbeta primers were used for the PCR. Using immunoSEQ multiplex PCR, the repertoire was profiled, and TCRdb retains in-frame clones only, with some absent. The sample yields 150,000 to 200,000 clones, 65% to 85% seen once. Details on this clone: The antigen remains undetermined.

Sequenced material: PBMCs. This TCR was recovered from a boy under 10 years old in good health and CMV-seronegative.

The CDR3 region is CASSPSSGREETQYF. As DNA, the CDR3 is TGTGCCAGCAGTCCCTCTAGCGGGAGGGAAGAGACCCAGTACTTC. The V gene is TRBV27, the J gene TRBJ2-5, with 12 bases that match TRBD2. After removal of 5 bases from V and 3 bases from J, the junction contained 4 bases not matched to a gene. The length of the CDR3 is 15 residues. The germline CDR1 and CDR2 sequences are MNHEY and SMNVEV (reference sequence).